The 18 T cell receptor beta chains in this list originate from one sample, sequenced in a study of metastatic and nonmetastatic thyroid tumors. With MiXCR, TCRdb called clones anew from the PCR reads. The sample lists around 30,000 clones; 10% to 15% were seen once. There were no patients who had received any treatment before thyroid surgery. Sequencing used blood. Source of these receptors: a female donor with papillary thyroid cancer or a benign thyroid nodule (not recorded which). Some clones in this sample may be carry-over from other donors' samples.

The gene calls are TRBV11-2 and TRBJ2-7, with 7 positions matching TRBD2. Germline V gene data show CDR1 as SGHAT and CDR2 as FQNNGV. The CDR3 length is 14 residues. Losses at the gene ends were 1 base for V and 7 bases for J; bases not matched to a gene: 7. The DNA for the CDR3 is TGTGCCAGCAGCTTAGTAGCGGGTGGGAGGGAGCAGTACTTC. Translated, it gives CASSLVAGGREQYF.

Concerning this clone itself: It may be a read error: a sequence one base away is much more abundant. Other DNA sequences from this sample encode an identical CDR3 as well. The chain has TRBV24-1 and TRBJ1-4; 11 nucleotides align to TRBD1. V gave up 7 bases and J gave up 7 bases; unmatched junction bases: 4. Germline CDR1 KGHDR, CDR2 SFDVKD. The CDR3 covers 14 residues. CDR3 sequence reads: CATSAGTGGEKLFF. CDR3 nucleotide sequence: TGTGCCACCAGCGCAGGGACAGGGGGTGAAAAACTGTTTTTT.

The rearrangement uses TRBV6-2 or TRBV6-3 and TRBJ2-7; TRBD2 agrees at 7 bases. In germline, CDR1 is MNHEY, CDR2 SVGEGT. V lost 5 bases to trimming and J lost 4 bases; unmatched junction nucleotides: 26. The CDR3 extends over 20 amino acids. In DNA, the CDR3 is TGTGCCAGCAGTAATTGGGAAGTTAGCGGGTGGGGCCTTATAACTTACGAGCAGTACTTC. The encoded protein is CASSNWEVSGWGLITYEQYF.

This clone was seen repeatedly, ten times or more. This chain connects TRBV7-9 to TRBJ2-5, with D tentatively TRBD1 (5 bases). V lost 4 bases and J 5 bases, leaving 5 bases between the germline ends. This CDR3 comprises 11 residues. The germline V gene has CDR1 SEHNR and CDR2 FQNEAQ (reference sequence). As DNA, the CDR3 is TGTGCCAGCAGCTCAGGGGAGACCCAGTACTTC. Protein product: CASSSGETQYF.

As to this clone: A clone one base away is much larger, so this may be a read error. V is TRBV9 and J is TRBJ2-5; the match to TRBD2 covers 12 bases. Germline CDR1 SGDLS, CDR2 YYNGEE. With 6 bases clipped from V and 5 bases from J, the junction kept 8 bases outside the gene matches. The CDR3 extends over 15 amino acids. CDR3 nucleotides: TGTGCCAGCATCACCCAAGGGACTAGCGGGGAGACCCAGTACTTC. Amino acids: CASITQGTSGETQYF.

On this clone: The sample contains more than one DNA sequence encoding this CDR3. The CDR3 DNA follows: TGTGCCAGTAGCCCCACAGGGGCCCGCCAAGAGCAGTACTTC. This translates into CASSPTGARQEQYF. V and J are TRBV7-2 and TRBJ2-7; TRBD1 matches at 7 bases. The CDR3 length is 14 residues. Trimming removed 9 bases from V and 7 bases from J; junction bases left unmatched: 15. From germline, CDR1 is SGHTA and CDR2 FQGNSA.

By sample fraction, this clone is medium-sized. The gene calls are TRBV20-1 and TRBJ2-7, with D possibly matching TRBD2 (6 bases). This CDR3 is 14 amino acids long. V was shortened by 3 bases and J by 4 bases, with 16 bases between the two germline ends. CDR1 is DFQATT, CDR2 SNEGSKA, per germline (reference sequence). CDR3 bases: TGCAGTGCTAGCCCCCGGGACTTCCTTTACGAGCAGTACTTC. Translated, it gives CSASPRDFLYEQYF.

In this sample, this clone is medium-sized. The V gene is TRBV10-3, the J gene TRBJ2-7; 9 nucleotides match TRBD1. The CDR3 extends over 17 amino acids. Losses at the gene ends were 2 bases for V and 3 bases for J; bases not matched to a gene: 11. Germline CDR1 reads ENHRY; CDR2 reads SYGVKD. The CDR3 nucleotides are TGTGCCATCAGTGAGAGAGGAAGGGGACAGGGAAACTACGAGCAGTACTTC. This translates into CAISERGRGQGNYEQYF.

This clone has ten or more counts. The chain couples TRBV7-9 to TRBJ2-7, with 9 bases aligning to TRBD2. The CDR3 covers 14 residues. The germline CDR1 and CDR2 sequences are SEHNR and FQNEAQ (reference sequence). The ends lost 8 bases at V and 4 bases at J; junction bases unmatched: 9. In DNA form, the CDR3 reads TGTGCCAGCTCCATAGGACTAGCGACATACGAGCAGTACTTC. Its protein product is CASSIGLATYEQYF.

This clone was seen ten or more times. The V gene is TRBV6-1, the J gene TRBJ2-6; 10 bases align to TRBD1. V was clipped by 6 bases and J by 3 bases; unmatched bases: 5. Germline lookup yields CDR1 MNHNS and CDR2 SASEGT. CDR3 length: 16 amino acids. CDR3 coding DNA: TGTGCCAGCAGAAGACAGGGGGCTTATGGGGCCAACGTCCTGACTTTC. Translation: CASRRQGAYGANVLTF.

There are many counts of this clone. J is TRBJ2-7 and V is TRBV19; the match to TRBD2 covers 10 bases. From germline, CDR1 is LNHDA and CDR2 SQIVND (reference sequence). The CDR3 is 15 residues long. V shed 5 bases and J 3 bases; nucleotides not matched to a gene: 7. CDR3 DNA: TGTGCCAGTAGTGCTTCTAGCGGGAGTGTCTACGAGCAGTACTTC. This codes for CASSASSGSVYEQYF.

There are many counts of this clone. The chain couples TRBV27 to TRBJ2-3; the match to TRBD1 covers 8 bases. Germline CDR1 MNHEY, CDR2 SMNVEV (reference sequence). This CDR3 is built from 19 residues. V lost 8 bases to trimming and J lost 4 bases; unmatched junction nucleotides: 23. CDR3 coding DNA: TGTGCCAGCTATAAGGCCGGACAGGGCCCCCTCCTGACTCCAGATACGCAGTATTTT. This encodes CASYKAGQGPLLTPDTQYF.

Ten or more counts support this clone. The chain carries TRBV12-3 or TRBV12-4 and TRBJ2-1; 13 positions agree with TRBD2. The V and J ends lost 5 bases and 8 bases, in that order; junction bases with no gene match: 6. This CDR3 spans 15 amino acids. The CDR3 DNA reads TGTGCCAGCAGTGCGACTAGCGGGAGGACCGATGAGCAGTTCTTC. Its translation is CASSATSGRTDEQFF.

This clone was detected many times. The chain couples TRBV6-1 to TRBJ2-5, with D unclear. The CDR3 loop spans 12 amino acids. Trimming left V 4 bases short and J 5 bases short, with 8 bases between. Germline V lookup: CDR1 MNHNS, CDR2 SASEGT. The CDR3 nucleotides read TGTGCCAGCAGTGGGCTGGGGGAGACCCAGTACTTC. It specifies CASSGLGETQYF.

Ten or more counts support this clone. The rearrangement joins TRBV10-3 to TRBJ1-2, with D unclear. Trimming took off 5 bases at V and 3 bases at J, with 10 bases between the two ends. The germline CDR1 and CDR2 sequences are ENHRY and SYGVKD. This CDR3 is built from 13 residues. CDR3 protein: CAISLEADYGYTF. The CDR3 DNA sequence: TGTGCCATCAGTCTTGAGGCGGACTATGGCTACACCTTC.

The sample holds many counts of this clone. A junction boundary mismatches the germline segment, possibly from a read error. Other DNA sequences from this sample encode an identical CDR3 as well. This chain connects TRBV20-1 to TRBJ1-2; D gene uncertain. The germline CDR1 and CDR2 sequences are DFQATT and SNEGSKA (reference sequence). The CDR3 contains 14 residues. The chain's CDR3 is CSASYANFNYGYTF. The CDR3 DNA follows: TGCAGTGCTAGTTACGCGAACTTTAACTATGGATACACCTTC.

This clone was counted many times. This chain connects TRBV5-1 to TRBJ2-3, with TRBD2 matching over 10 bases. The CDR3 length is 16 residues. Germline V gene sequence: CDR1 SGHRS, CDR2 YFSETQ. Trimming took 4 bases from V and 3 from J; bases not matched to a gene: 8. CDR3 region: CASSVGLARLTDTQYF. As DNA, the CDR3 is TGCGCCAGCAGCGTGGGACTAGCGCGTCTTACAGATACGCAGTATTTT.

This clone was seen repeatedly, ten times or more. The CDR3 DNA follows: TGTGCCAGCAGCTTCGATGTCAGGGCTTCACCCCTCCACTTT. Translating it yields CASSFDVRASPLHF. The rearrangement uses TRBV11-2 and TRBJ1-6, with D perhaps matching TRBD1 (5 bases). CDR1 and CDR2 from the germline V gene are SGHAT and FQNNGV. The CDR3 loop spans 14 amino acids. The V and J ends lost 3 bases and 9 bases respectively, with 12 bases between them. Using reference TRBV11-2 and TRBJ1-6 for the parts outside the CDR3, the full variable domain is EAGVAQSPRYKIIEKRQSVAFWCNPISGHATLYWYQQILGQGPKLLIQFQNNGVVDDSQLPKDRFSAERLKGVDSTLKIQPAKLEDSAVYLCASSFDVRASPLHFGNGTRLTVT.